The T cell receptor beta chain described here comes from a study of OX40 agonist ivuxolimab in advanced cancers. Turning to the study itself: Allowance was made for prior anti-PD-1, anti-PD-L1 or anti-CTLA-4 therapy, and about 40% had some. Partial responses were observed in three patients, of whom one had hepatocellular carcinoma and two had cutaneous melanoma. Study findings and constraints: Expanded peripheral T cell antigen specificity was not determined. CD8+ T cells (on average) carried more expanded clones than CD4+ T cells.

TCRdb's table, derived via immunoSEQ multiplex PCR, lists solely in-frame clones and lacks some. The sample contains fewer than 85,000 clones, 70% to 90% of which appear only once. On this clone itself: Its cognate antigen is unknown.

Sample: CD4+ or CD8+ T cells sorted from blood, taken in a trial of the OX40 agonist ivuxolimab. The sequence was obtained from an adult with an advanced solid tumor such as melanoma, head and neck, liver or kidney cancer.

The CDR3 nucleotides read TGTGCCAGCAGTCCGGCGGGGATGGGTGAAAAACTGTTTTTT. Translation gives CASSPAGMGEKLFF. The rearrangement uses TRBV7-8 and TRBJ1-4; D unresolved. Looked up from germline, CDR1 is SGHVS and CDR2 is FQNEAQ. V lost 6 bases and J lost 7, with 15 bases in between. The CDR3 is made up of 14 amino acids.